These 21 T cell receptor beta chains were sequenced from one sample in a study of T-cell reconstitution after alpha-beta-depleted transplantation in children. The TCRbeta library incorporated unique molecular identifiers. One entry per CDR3 protein, called by TCRdb with MiXCR from the PCR reads. The sample has roughly 790,000 distinct CDR3 sequences, roughly 15% seen once. Sequencing was performed on PBMCs, mostly from graft donor cells, taken 360 days after TCRalphabeta/CD19-depleted stem cell transplant. These receptors originate from a male patient younger than 18 who had a stem cell transplant for acute lymphoblastic leukemia, so the T cells may come from the graft donor.

This clonotype was recorded a few times. The chain is built from TRBV5-1 and TRBJ1-3; D gene unclear. The CDR3 covers 14 residues. CDR1 and CDR2 (germline): SGHRS, YFSETQ. Trimming cost V 2 bases and J 4 bases, with 10 bases left between them. This CDR3 is CASSFWGPGNTIYF. The CDR3 DNA is TGCGCCAGCAGCTTCTGGGGTCCAGGAAACACCATATATTTT.

V is TRBV11-1 and J is TRBJ2-2; D gene ambiguous. Per the germline V gene, CDR1 is SGHAT and CDR2 is FQDESV (reference sequence). The V end lost 1 base, the J end lost 0 bases, and 12 bases lay between the germline ends. This CDR3 has 17 amino acids. The CDR3 coding sequence is TGTGCCAGCAGCTTAGAAGTAGACGCAGCGAACACCGGGGAGCTGTTTTTT. Translating gives CASSLEVDAANTGELFF.

The chain combines TRBV12-3 or TRBV12-4 with TRBJ1-5, with D unresolved. V lost 6 bases and J 1 base, leaving 19 bases between the germline ends. This CDR3 contains 17 residues. Here the CDR3 DNA reads TGTGCCAGCAGCTCTCTTGGACCTTATGTAAGCAATCAGCCCCAGCATTTT. Translating it yields CASSSLGPYVSNQPQHF.

V and J are TRBV4-1 and TRBJ2-7; D not certain. Germline V gene data show CDR1 as MGHRA and CDR2 as YSYEKL. The CDR3 consists of 16 residues. The V end was cut by 0 bases, the J end by 6 bases, with 18 bases between. CDR3 in amino acids: CASSQDRRLKQGEQYF. The DNA of the CDR3 is TGCGCCAGCAGCCAAGACAGGCGGCTCAAGCAAGGCGAGCAGTACTTC.

This clonotype was observed a handful of times. The rearrangement joins TRBV7-6 to TRBJ2-7; TRBD1 agrees at 7 bases. The CDR3 loop spans 14 amino acids. The germline V gene has CDR1 SGHVS and CDR2 FNYEAQ. The V segment lost 0 bases and the J segment 2 bases; nucleotides outside the gene matches: 1. CDR3 coding DNA: TGTGCCAGCAGCTTAGCCGACAGGGCCTACGAGCAGTACTTC. It specifies CASSLADRAYEQYF. Full variable domain (outside the CDR3, taken from reference TRBV7-6 and TRBJ2-7): GAGVSQSPRYKVTKRGQDVALRCDPISGHVSLYWYRQALGQGPEFLTYFNYEAQQDKSGLPNDRFSAERPEGSISTLTIQRTEQRDSAMYRCASSLADRAYEQYFGPGTRLTVT.

The V and J genes are TRBV20-1 and TRBJ2-7; 11 bases agree with TRBD1. The germline V gene has CDR1 DFQATT and CDR2 SNEGSKA (reference sequence). V was pared by 0 bases and J by 7 bases, with 8 bases of the junction left unmatched. This CDR3 comprises 15 residues. The CDR3 bases are TGCAGTGCTAGAGATACCGGACAGGGGGCTGGAGAGCAGTACTTC. Amino acids: CSARDTGQGAGEQYF.

This chain links TRBV3-1 with TRBJ2-3; TRBD2 matches at 7 bases. The germline CDR1 and CDR2 sequences are LGHDT and YNNKEL (reference sequence). J lost 3 bases, V lost 2 bases, and 11 bases had no gene match. There are 17 residues in the CDR3. DNA of the CDR3: TGTGCCAGCAGCCAATTAGGTGGGAGGGCCGCTACAGATACGCAGTATTTT. Encoded protein: CASSQLGGRAATDTQYF.

This clonotype occurred a few times. The V gene is TRBV20-1, the J gene TRBJ2-7; D might be TRBD1 or TRBD2, each matching 6 bases. CDR1 and CDR2 from the germline V gene are DFQATT and SNEGSKA (reference sequence). Trimming shortened V by 8 bases and J by 4 bases, and 15 bases separated the two germline ends. The CDR3 sequence is 12 residues long. CDR3 DNA sequence: TGCAGTACCAAGAGGGGGGCTTACGAGCAGTACTTC. It is translated as CSTKRGAYEQYF.

This clonotype was observed a few times. The chain couples TRBV6-5 to TRBJ2-5; 10 bases are a match to TRBD2. After removal of 5 bases from V and 5 bases from J, the junction contained 8 bases not matched to a gene. Germline V gene sequence: CDR1 MNHEY, CDR2 SVGAGI. CDR3 length equals 15 residues. CDR3 in DNA: TGTGCCAGCAGTCCCGAGCGGGAGGGCTGGGAGACCCAGTACTTC. This gives the protein CASSPEREGWETQYF.

A few counts support this clonotype. The chain recombines TRBV5-1 with TRBJ2-2, with D unclear. V lost 1 base to trimming and J lost 6 bases, with 7 bases between them. In germline, CDR1 is SGHRS, CDR2 YFSETQ. This CDR3 region has 13 residues. This CDR3 is CASSLLDAGELFF. CDR3 nucleotides: TGCGCCAGCAGCTTGCTAGATGCCGGGGAGCTGTTTTTT.

This clonotype was counted only a few times. The V call is TRBV5-5, the J call TRBJ2-7, with 10 bases lining up with TRBD2. Germline assignment: CDR1 SGHKS and CDR2 YYEKEE (reference sequence). The CDR3 length is 16 residues. Germline trimming cut 3 bases from V and 2 bases from J; bases unmatched to any gene: 8. The CDR3 DNA sequence: TGTGCCAGCAGCTCTCTACTAGCGGGATACCCCTACGAGCAGTACTTC. Amino acid sequence: CASSSLLAGYPYEQYF.

This clonotype was picked up a small number of times. CDR3 amino acids: CASSVLTGRRGSGANVLTF. The DNA for the CDR3 is TGTGCCAGCAGTGTTTTAACAGGGCGACGAGGCTCTGGGGCCAACGTCCTGACTTTC. The chain employs TRBV11-1 and TRBJ2-6, with a tentative D call TRBD1 (6 bases). The germline V gene has CDR1 SGHAT and CDR2 FQDESV (reference sequence). The CDR3 has 19 residues. V was shortened by 6 bases and J by 0 bases, with 21 bases between the two germline ends. Drawing the rest from reference TRBV11-1 and TRBJ2-6, the complete variable domain is EAEVAQSPRYKITEKSQAVAFWCDPISGHATLYWYRQILGQGPELLVQFQDESVVDDSQLPKDRFSAERLKGVDSTLKIQPAELGDSAMYLCASSVLTGRRGSGANVLTFGAGSRLTVL.

At least ten counts were recorded for this clonotype. The chain joins TRBV7-8 to TRBJ2-7; 10 nucleotides align to TRBD1. CDR1 is SGHVS, CDR2 FQNEAQ, per germline. The CDR3 covers 14 residues. With V trimmed by 6 bases and J by 5 bases, 7 bases remained unmatched. CDR3 nucleotide sequence: TGTGCCAGCAGTCATTGGGACAGGGGTGACGAGCAGTACTTC. This sequence encodes CASSHWDRGDEQYF.

The chain joins TRBV6-2 or TRBV6-3 to TRBJ2-1, with TRBD2 identical over 10 bases. The germline V gene has CDR1 MNHEY and CDR2 SVGEGT. The CDR3 is 20 residues long. With V trimmed by 5 bases and J by 0 bases, 16 bases remained unmatched. CDR3 DNA: TGTGCCAGCAGTAGGCGACTAGCGGGTCAAAGGATGGGCTCCTACAATGAGCAGTTCTTC. It specifies CASSRRLAGQRMGSYNEQFF.

This clonotype was observed at least ten times. The chain combines TRBV5-1 with TRBJ1-2; a weak D match, TRBD1 (6 bases). The germline V gene encodes CDR1 SGHRS and CDR2 YFSETQ. The V and J ends lost 8 bases and 4 bases respectively, with 15 bases between them. The CDR3 spans 13 residues. CDR3: CASTRQVGYGYTF. As DNA, the CDR3 is TGCGCCAGTACCCGACAGGTGGGCTATGGCTACACCTTC.

In its sample, this clonotype was seen a few times. The rearrangement uses TRBV30 and TRBJ1-2; 11 bases are a match to TRBD1. Germline V CDR1 and CDR2: GTSNPN, SVGIG (reference sequence). The CDR3 is made up of 15 amino acids. Trimming took 7 bases from V and 2 from J; bases not matched to a gene: 9. The DNA for the CDR3 is TGTGCCTCCTCCGCCCGGGACAGGGGGAACTATGGCTACACCTTC. Protein product: CASSARDRGNYGYTF.

The V gene is TRBV5-1, the J gene TRBJ2-5; a weak D match, TRBD2 (5 bases). V was pared by 4 bases and J by 4 bases, with 17 bases between. This CDR3 has 15 residues. CDR1 SGHRS and CDR2 YFSETQ come from the germline V gene. CDR3 protein: CASSNSPARAETQYF. The CDR3 coding sequence is TGCGCCAGCAGCAATAGTCCGGCGAGGGCAGAGACCCAGTACTTC.

This clonotype occurred many times. This chain uses TRBV7-9 with TRBJ2-3; no clear D. Trimming removed 6 bases from V and 9 bases from J, with 13 bases in between. Looked up from germline, CDR1 is SEHNR and CDR2 is FQNEAQ (reference sequence). The CDR3 runs 12 residues. The DNA of the CDR3 is TGTGCCAGCAGACTTGCTAATGGCACGCAGTATTTT. Amino acids: CASRLANGTQYF.

This clonotype was seen a few times. The rearrangement links TRBV5-1 to TRBJ2-3; D is perhaps TRBD2 (6 bases). The CDR3 contains 14 residues. Germline loops: CDR1 SGHRS, CDR2 YFSETQ. V was clipped by 6 bases and J by 4 bases, with 15 bases between them. The CDR3 DNA reads as TGCGCCAGCAAATCACGGGAGCTCGCAGATACGCAGTATTTT. It yields the protein CASKSRELADTQYF.

The chain is built from TRBV13 and TRBJ2-7, with 9 bases that match TRBD2. Germline V gives CDR1 PRHDT, CDR2 FYEKMQ (reference sequence). The J segment lost 5 bases and the V segment lost 8 bases, leaving 16 bases of the junction unmatched. The CDR3 consists of 16 residues. CDR3: CASLSGGWLAGNEQYF. CDR3 DNA: TGTGCCAGCTTGTCTGGCGGGTGGCTAGCGGGAAACGAGCAGTACTTC.

The table lists this clonotype with a few counts. The rearrangement uses TRBV15 and TRBJ1-1; no definite D call. V was pared by 1 base and J by 3 bases, with 12 bases between. CDR1 is LNHNV, CDR2 YYDKDF, per germline (reference sequence). This CDR3 has 15 amino acids. The CDR3 region is CATSRVLAEYTEAFF. Here the CDR3 DNA reads TGTGCCACCAGCAGAGTTTTAGCGGAGTACACTGAAGCTTTCTTT.